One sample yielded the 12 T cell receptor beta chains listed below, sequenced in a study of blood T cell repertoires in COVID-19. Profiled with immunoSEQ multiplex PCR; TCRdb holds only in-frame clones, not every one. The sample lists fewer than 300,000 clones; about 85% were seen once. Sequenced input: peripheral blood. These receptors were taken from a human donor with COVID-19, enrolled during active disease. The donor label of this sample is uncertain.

The CDR3 DNA sequence: TGTGCCAGCAGGAGAATGAACACTGAAGCTTTCTTT. Protein: CASRRMNTEAFF. The chain has TRBV12-3 or TRBV12-4 and TRBJ1-1, with no clear D. This CDR3 is 12 amino acids long. Trimming removed 6 bases at V and 0 bases at J, with 5 bases between.

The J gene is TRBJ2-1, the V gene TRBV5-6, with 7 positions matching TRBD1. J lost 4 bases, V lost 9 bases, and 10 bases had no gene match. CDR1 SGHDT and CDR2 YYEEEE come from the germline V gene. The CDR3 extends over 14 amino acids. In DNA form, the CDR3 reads TGTGCCACCTCCACAGGGGCGGTATACAATGAGCAGTTCTTC. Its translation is CATSTGAVYNEQFF.

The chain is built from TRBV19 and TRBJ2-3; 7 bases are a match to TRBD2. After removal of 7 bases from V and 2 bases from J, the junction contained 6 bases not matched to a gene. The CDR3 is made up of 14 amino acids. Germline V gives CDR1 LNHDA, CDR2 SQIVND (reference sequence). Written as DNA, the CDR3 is TGTGCCAGTACCAGCGGGGATTACACAGATACGCAGTATTTT. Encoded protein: CASTSGDYTDTQYF.

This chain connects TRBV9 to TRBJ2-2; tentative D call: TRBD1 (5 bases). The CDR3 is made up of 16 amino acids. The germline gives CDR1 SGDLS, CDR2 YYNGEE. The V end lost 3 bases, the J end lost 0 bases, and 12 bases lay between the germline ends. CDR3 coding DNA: TGTGCCAGCAGCGGAGGACATCCCTCGAACACCGGGGAGCTGTTTTTT. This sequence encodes CASSGGHPSNTGELFF.

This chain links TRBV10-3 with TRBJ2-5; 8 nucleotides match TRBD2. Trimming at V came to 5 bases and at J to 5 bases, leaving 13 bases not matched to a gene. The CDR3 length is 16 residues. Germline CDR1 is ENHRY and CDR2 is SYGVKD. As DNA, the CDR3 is TGTGCCATCAGTTGGACAAGCGGGAGTGGGTCGGAGACCCAGTACTTC. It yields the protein CAISWTSGSGSETQYF.

The CDR3 loop reads CASSSQQGVEDTQYF. As DNA, the CDR3 is TGTGCCAGCAGTTCTCAACAGGGGGTGGAAGATACGCAGTATTTT. The chain links TRBV25-1 to TRBJ2-3, with 8 bases lining up with TRBD1. Germline V gene sequence: CDR1 MGHDK, CDR2 SYGVNS. Trimming took 5 bases from V and 5 from J; bases not matched to a gene: 9. CDR3 length: 15 residues.

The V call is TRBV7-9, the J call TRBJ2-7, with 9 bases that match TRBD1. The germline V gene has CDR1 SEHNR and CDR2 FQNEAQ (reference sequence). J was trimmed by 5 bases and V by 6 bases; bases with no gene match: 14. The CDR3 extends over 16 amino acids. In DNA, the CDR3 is TGTGCCAGCAGAACCCCCCGGGACAGGGCAAGCCACGAGCAGTACTTC. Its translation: CASRTPRDRASHEQYF.

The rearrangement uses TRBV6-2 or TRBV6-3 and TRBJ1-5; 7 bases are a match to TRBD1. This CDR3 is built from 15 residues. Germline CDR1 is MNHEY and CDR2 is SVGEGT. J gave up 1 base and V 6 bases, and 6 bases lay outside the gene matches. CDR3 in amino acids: CASSPDRDSNQPQHF. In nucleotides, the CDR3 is TGTGCCAGCAGCCCTGACAGGGACAGCAATCAGCCCCAGCATTTT.

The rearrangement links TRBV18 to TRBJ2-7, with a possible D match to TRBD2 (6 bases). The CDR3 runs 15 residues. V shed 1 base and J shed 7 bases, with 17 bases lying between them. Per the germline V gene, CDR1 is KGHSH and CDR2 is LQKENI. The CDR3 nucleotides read TGTGCCAGCTCACCACGGGGACCTCAGGAGGGGGAGCAGTACTTC. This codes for CASSPRGPQEGEQYF. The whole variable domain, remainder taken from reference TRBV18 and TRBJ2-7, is NAGVMQNPRHLVRRRGQEARLRCSPMKGHSHVYWYRQLPEEGLKFMVYLQKENIIDESGMPKERFSAEFPKEGPSILRIQQVVRGDSAAYFCASSPRGPQEGEQYFGPGTRLTVT.

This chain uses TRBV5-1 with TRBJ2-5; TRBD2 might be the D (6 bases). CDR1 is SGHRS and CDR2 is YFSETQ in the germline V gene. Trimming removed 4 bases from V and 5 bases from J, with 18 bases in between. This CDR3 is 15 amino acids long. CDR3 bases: TGCGCCAGCAGCCCTCTTCGGGGGAGCGGGGAGACCCAGTACTTC. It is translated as CASSPLRGSGETQYF.

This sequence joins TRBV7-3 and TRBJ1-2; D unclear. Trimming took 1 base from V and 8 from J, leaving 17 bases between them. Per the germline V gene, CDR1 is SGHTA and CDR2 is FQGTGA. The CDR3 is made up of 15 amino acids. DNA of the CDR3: TGTGCCAGCAGCTTAAATGGGGAGGGAACCTTAGGCTACACCTTC. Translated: CASSLNGEGTLGYTF.

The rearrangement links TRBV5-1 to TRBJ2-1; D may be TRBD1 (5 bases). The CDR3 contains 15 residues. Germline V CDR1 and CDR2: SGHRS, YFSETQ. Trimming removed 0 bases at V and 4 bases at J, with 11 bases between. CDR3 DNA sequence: TGCGCCAGCAGCTTGGAATCACAGGTTTACAATGAGCAGTTCTTC. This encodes CASSLESQVYNEQFF.